This TCR beta chain was retrieved from a study of OX40 agonist ivuxolimab in advanced cancers. At the level of the study: Recorded diagnoses for dose-escalation patients were hepatocellular carcinoma, melanoma, renal cell or head and neck cancer. Whole-study findings and limits: CD4+ and CD8+ blood T cells expanded clonally by week 6 at 0.1 to 3.0 mg/kg.

Notes on this clone: The antigen remains unidentified.

Repertoires were generated with immunoSEQ multiplex PCR, while TCRdb's copy carries only in-frame clones and drops some. This sample has over 50,000 clones; 89% occur once, and the top ten carry about a sixth. Sequences were derived from CD4+ or CD8+ T cells sorted from blood, sampled in a trial of the OX40 agonist ivuxolimab. This receptor was obtained from an adult with an advanced solid tumor such as melanoma, head and neck, liver or kidney cancer.

Here the CDR3 DNA reads TGTGCCAGCAGCTTATCTCTGCGGGAGGTCGGAGATACGCAGTATTTT. This encodes CASSLSLREVGDTQYF. The V and J genes are TRBV7-9 and TRBJ2-3; 8 bases agree with TRBD2. The CDR3 totals 16 residues. Trimming at V came to 2 bases and at J to 5 bases, leaving 9 bases not matched to a gene. Germline CDR1 reads SEHNR; CDR2 reads FQNEAQ (reference sequence).